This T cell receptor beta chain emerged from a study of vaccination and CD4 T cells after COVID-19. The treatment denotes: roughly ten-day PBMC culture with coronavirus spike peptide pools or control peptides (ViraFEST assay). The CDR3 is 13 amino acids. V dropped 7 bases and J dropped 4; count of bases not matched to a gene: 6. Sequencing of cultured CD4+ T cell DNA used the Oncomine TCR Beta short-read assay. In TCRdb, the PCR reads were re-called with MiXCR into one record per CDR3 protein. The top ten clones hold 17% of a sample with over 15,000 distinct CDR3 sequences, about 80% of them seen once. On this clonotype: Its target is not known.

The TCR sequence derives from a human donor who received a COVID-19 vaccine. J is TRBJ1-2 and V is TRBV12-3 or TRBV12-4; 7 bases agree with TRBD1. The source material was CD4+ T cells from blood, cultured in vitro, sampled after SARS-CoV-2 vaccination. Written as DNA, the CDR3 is TGTGCCAGCACTCGGGACAGAACCTATGGCTACACCTTC. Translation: CASTRDRTYGYTF.